Listed here are 26 T cell receptor beta chains from one sample, sequenced in a study of CD8 T cells in ankylosing spondylitis. Each CDR3 protein gets one entry after TCRdb re-called the 5' RACE reads with MiXCR. The sample carries about 64,000 distinct CDR3 sequences, over 5% recorded once. Sequencing input: synovial fluid, either unsorted or a sorted T cell fraction (not recorded which). These receptors came from a male donor with ankylosing spondylitis.

This clonotype was counted ten times or more. This rearrangement joins TRBV11-1 to TRBJ2-1, with 11 bases fitting TRBD1. Germline-derived CDR1 and CDR2 are SGHAT and FQDESV (reference sequence). CDR3 length: 18 residues. J gave up 7 bases and V 4 bases, and 15 bases lay outside the gene matches. The CDR3 loop is CASSSNLGTGGNWNEQFF. The CDR3 DNA sequence: TGTGCCAGCAGCTCGAACCTCGGGACAGGGGGAAACTGGAATGAGCAGTTCTTC.

This clonotype was recorded at least ten times. The chain has TRBV5-1 and TRBJ2-6; D call uncertain. The germline CDR1 and CDR2 sequences are SGHRS and YFSETQ. The CDR3 loop spans 14 amino acids. V was shortened by 0 bases and J by 4 bases, with 5 bases between the two germline ends. The CDR3 nucleotides are TGCGCCAGCAGCTTGGAACAAGGGGCCAACGTCCTGACTTTC. This encodes CASSLEQGANVLTF.

This clonotype is medium-sized. This chain uses TRBV30 with TRBJ1-5; D not resolved. With 0 bases removed from V and 6 bases from J, the gap between germline ends came to 12 bases. This CDR3 has 14 amino acids. In germline, CDR1 is GTSNPN, CDR2 SVGIG (reference sequence). CDR3 loop: CAWSVLGRGQPQHF. The CDR3 region has the DNA TGTGCCTGGAGTGTACTGGGAAGAGGTCAGCCCCAGCATTTT.

The table lists this clonotype with many counts. The chain links TRBV7-3 to TRBJ2-7; possible D gene TRBD1, 5 bases. CDR3 length: 15 residues. CDR1 is SGHTA and CDR2 is FQGTGA in the germline V gene. V lost 1 base and J lost 3, with 13 bases in between. The CDR3 protein is CASSLNGQADYEQYF. In DNA form, the CDR3 reads TGTGCCAGCAGCTTAAATGGACAAGCTGACTACGAGCAGTACTTC.

This clonotype was seen many times. The rearrangement joins TRBV7-6 to TRBJ2-1; 12 bases align to TRBD2. The CDR3 is 17 amino acids. Germline-derived CDR1 and CDR2 are SGHVS and FNYEAQ. Trimming removed 1 base from V and 3 bases from J; junction bases left unmatched: 4. The CDR3 DNA is TGTGCCAGCAGCTTAGGTCTAGCGGGAGGGCTCTACAATGAGCAGTTCTTC. As protein: CASSLGLAGGLYNEQFF. The full variable domain, completed using reference TRBV7-6 and TRBJ2-1, is GAGVSQSPRYKVTKRGQDVALRCDPISGHVSLYWYRQALGQGPEFLTYFNYEAQQDKSGLPNDRFSAERPEGSISTLTIQRTEQRDSAMYRCASSLGLAGGLYNEQFFGPGTRLTVL.

In its sample, this clonotype was seen many times. V gene TRBV28 combines with J gene TRBJ1-1; perhaps TRBD1 as D (6 bases). Germline CDR1 and CDR2: MDHEN and SYDVKM. V was pared by 10 bases and J by 1 base, with 16 bases between. This CDR3 has 14 residues. CDR3 sequence: CATGKQGGNTEAFF. DNA of the CDR3: TGTGCCACCGGGAAACAGGGAGGGAACACTGAAGCTTTCTTT.

This clonotype was recorded many times. J is TRBJ1-1 and V is TRBV7-6; no definite D call. Deletions cut 3 bases from V and 3 bases from J, with 5 bases between. The CDR3 has 12 residues. Germline V gene sequence: CDR1 SGHVS, CDR2 FNYEAQ. The CDR3 loop is CASSFGDTEAFF. CDR3 sequence (DNA): TGTGCCAGCAGCTTTGGGGACACTGAAGCTTTCTTT. The whole variable domain, filled in from reference TRBV7-6 and TRBJ1-1, reads GAGVSQSPRYKVTKRGQDVALRCDPISGHVSLYWYRQALGQGPEFLTYFNYEAQQDKSGLPNDRFSAERPEGSISTLTIQRTEQRDSAMYRCASSFGDTEAFFGQGTRLTVV.

This clonotype was detected only a few times. V is TRBV12-3 or TRBV12-4 and J is TRBJ2-6; possibly TRBD1 for D (5 bases). The CDR3 totals 15 residues. Trimming pared 6 bases from V and 2 bases from J, leaving 11 bases between. The CDR3 DNA reads TGTGCCAGCAGGGGGCGCCGGGCTGGGGCCAACGTCCTGACTTTC. Translation gives CASRGRRAGANVLTF.

This clonotype was observed at least ten times. The genes are TRBV7-6 and TRBJ2-1; no clear D. With 4 bases removed from V and 8 bases from J, the gap between germline ends came to 12 bases. In germline, CDR1 is SGHVS, CDR2 FNYEAQ. The CDR3 length is 13 residues. The CDR3 is CASSSPDFYEQFF. The CDR3, as DNA: TGTGCCAGCAGCTCCCCGGATTTTTATGAGCAGTTCTTC.

This clonotype was observed at least ten times. J is TRBJ1-4 and V is TRBV7-8; no firm D call. The CDR3 sequence is 14 residues long. CDR1 is SGHVS, CDR2 FQNEAQ, per germline. V was trimmed by 5 bases and J by 5 bases, leaving 12 bases between them. The CDR3 coding sequence is TGTGCCAGCAGCCCTACTGAGGGAAATGAAAAACTGTTTTTT. This sequence encodes CASSPTEGNEKLFF.

The sample holds many counts of this clonotype. This chain uses TRBV4-3 with TRBJ2-3, with D unresolved. The V gene's germline CDR1 is LGHNA and CDR2 YSLEER. There are 16 residues in the CDR3. The V gene lost 0 bases and the J gene lost 0 bases, with 10 bases spanning the gap. The CDR3 loop reads CASSQDRYTSTDTQYF. Here the CDR3 DNA reads TGCGCCAGCAGCCAAGATCGATACACTAGCACAGATACGCAGTATTTT.

This clonotype appeared a few times. J is TRBJ2-5 and V is TRBV20-1; 9 positions agree with TRBD2. Germline trimming cut 6 bases from V and 3 bases from J; bases unmatched to any gene: 8. The CDR3 extends over 14 amino acids. Germline CDR1 reads DFQATT; CDR2 reads SNEGSKA (reference sequence). Here the CDR3 reads CSARPGLAKETQYF. The DNA for the CDR3 is TGCAGTGCCCGACCGGGACTAGCAAAAGAGACCCAGTACTTC.

This clonotype was observed many times. The gene calls are TRBV5-1 and TRBJ2-2, with TRBD1 identical over 7 bases. Trimming took 6 bases from V and 2 from J; bases not matched to a gene: 7. CDR3 size: 15 residues. CDR1 SGHRS and CDR2 YFSETQ come from the germline V gene. CDR3 protein: CASTLSGGNTGELFF. CDR3 DNA sequence: TGCGCCAGCACATTGTCAGGGGGTAACACCGGGGAGCTGTTTTTT.

This clonotype was counted at least ten times. The chain links TRBV5-1 to TRBJ2-2; D perhaps matches TRBD2 (5 bases). Germline CDR1 is SGHRS and CDR2 is YFSETQ. V was pared by 2 bases and J by 4 bases, with 18 bases between. This CDR3 region has 17 residues. CDR3 sequence reads: CASSFGRTSRGTGELFF. CDR3 nucleotide sequence: TGCGCCAGCAGCTTCGGACGGACTTCGCGAGGCACCGGGGAGCTGTTTTTT.

This clonotype came up a few times. The gene calls are TRBV11-2 and TRBJ1-4; TRBD1 matches 8 bases. The CDR3 has 14 residues. Germline assignment: CDR1 SGHAT and CDR2 FQNNGV. The junction had 7 bases not matched to a gene; V was cut back by 5 bases and J by 8 bases. CDR3 bases: TGTGCCAGCAGCGAACAGGGGGGGTACGAAAAACTGTTTTTT. This sequence encodes CASSEQGGYEKLFF.

This clonotype was found a few times. The chain employs TRBV7-2 and TRBJ2-6, with 7 nucleotides matching TRBD1. Germline V lookup: CDR1 SGHTA, CDR2 FQGNSA. The CDR3 sequence is 15 residues long. J lost 2 bases, V lost 5 bases, and 3 bases had no gene match. The CDR3 is CASSRDSTGANVLTF. The CDR3 coding sequence is TGTGCCAGCAGCCGGGACAGTACTGGGGCCAACGTCCTGACTTTC.

This clonotype was counted at least ten times. The chain employs TRBV9 and TRBJ2-1, with 7 nucleotides matching TRBD1. The length of the CDR3 is 16 residues. V shed 0 bases, J shed 4 bases, and the junction held 7 bases outside the gene matches. Germline loops: CDR1 SGDLS, CDR2 YYNGEE. The CDR3 loop is CASSVGGTDDYNEQFF. The DNA for the CDR3 is TGTGCCAGCAGCGTAGGAGGGACAGATGATTACAATGAGCAGTTCTTC.

The chain uses TRBV5-1 and TRBJ2-5; TRBD2 agrees at 8 bases. Germline loops: CDR1 SGHRS, CDR2 YFSETQ. This CDR3 has 12 amino acids. Trimming cost V 7 bases and J 1 base; bases outside gene matches: 0. The CDR3 DNA reads as TGCGCCAGCCGGGGGGGCCAAGAGACCCAGTACTTC. Amino acid sequence: CASRGGQETQYF. The whole variable domain, filled in from reference TRBV5-1 and TRBJ2-5, reads KAGVTQTPRYLIKTRGQQVTLSCSPISGHRSVSWYQQTPGQGLQFLFEYFSETQRNKGNFPGRFSGRQFSNSRSEMNVSTLELGDSALYLCASRGGQETQYFGPGTRLLVL.

This clonotype has ten or more counts. The chain has TRBV7-9 and TRBJ1-5, with D perhaps TRBD1 (5 bases). The V gene's germline CDR1 is SEHNR and CDR2 FQNEAQ (reference sequence). This CDR3 is 13 amino acids long. The V and J ends lost 2 bases and 5 bases respectively, with 7 bases between them. CDR3 nucleotide sequence: TGTGCCAGCAGCTTACAGGGTCATCAGCCCCAGCATTTT. Translating gives CASSLQGHQPQHF.

This clonotype was recorded a few times. The V gene is TRBV5-4, the J gene TRBJ2-2, with unresolved D. Trimming shortened V by 4 bases and J by 3 bases, and 4 bases separated the two germline ends. CDR1 is SGHNT, CDR2 YYREEE, per germline (reference sequence). The CDR3 spans 12 residues. CDR3: CASSHDTGELFF. In DNA, the CDR3 is TGTGCCAGCAGCCACGACACCGGGGAGCTGTTTTTT.

This clonotype showed up just a few times. The chain is built from TRBV2 and TRBJ2-7; 11 bases map to TRBD2. CDR1 is SNHLY, CDR2 FYNNEI, per germline. Trimming at V came to 0 bases and at J to 6 bases, leaving 1 base not matched to a gene. This CDR3 spans 14 amino acids. The CDR3 loop reads CASSEALAGGEQYF. CDR3 sequence (DNA): TGTGCCAGCAGTGAAGCGCTAGCGGGAGGCGAGCAGTACTTC.

This clonotype was seen at least ten times. This chain uses TRBV7-6 with TRBJ2-1; D is possibly TRBD2 (5 bases). With 4 bases removed from V and 4 bases from J, the gap between germline ends came to 8 bases. The CDR3 sequence is 13 residues long. CDR1 SGHVS and CDR2 FNYEAQ come from the germline V gene. In nucleotides, the CDR3 is TGTGCCAGCAGCTCTGAGGGATACAATGAGCAGTTCTTC. Its translation is CASSSEGYNEQFF.

Ten or more counts support this clonotype. CDR3 loop: CASSIGGGSTYEQYF. The CDR3 DNA sequence: TGTGCCAGCAGCATCGGGGGCGGGAGCACCTACGAGCAGTACTTC. This chain links TRBV9 with TRBJ2-7, with a tentative D call TRBD2 (7 bases). V was pared by 4 bases and J by 2 bases, with 16 bases between. The CDR3 length is 15 residues. Germline CDR1 SGDLS, CDR2 YYNGEE. The entire variable domain, with the rest obtained from reference TRBV9 and TRBJ2-7, is as follows: DSGVTQTPKHLITATGQRVTLRCSPRSGDLSVYWYQQSLDQGLQFLIQYYNGEERAKGNILERFSAQQFPDLHSELNLSSLELGDSALYFCASSIGGGSTYEQYFGPGTRLTVT.

The V call is TRBV7-9, the J call TRBJ1-5; D is undetermined. Germline V gene data show CDR1 as SEHNR and CDR2 as FQNEAQ (reference sequence). The CDR3 runs to 13 residues. V was pared by 1 base and J by 5 bases, with 6 bases between. This chain's CDR3 is CASSLGLYQPQHF. Here the CDR3 DNA reads TGTGCCAGCAGCTTAGGCCTTTATCAGCCCCAGCATTTT.

This clonotype was counted at least ten times. The DNA for the CDR3 is TGTGCCAGCAGCTGGACGGACGGAGATTCACCCCTCCACTTT. Its protein is CASSWTDGDSPLHF. The rearrangement links TRBV7-8 to TRBJ1-6; D gene uncertain. The CDR3 is made up of 14 amino acids. Germline CDR1 and CDR2: SGHVS and FQNEAQ. Between the trimmed V and J ends, which lost 4 bases and 8 bases, there was a span of 12 bases.

The V gene is TRBV6-2 or TRBV6-3, the J gene TRBJ1-2, with 9 bases lining up with TRBD1. The CDR3 covers 13 residues. The J segment lost 8 bases and the V segment lost 5 bases, leaving 6 bases of the junction unmatched. Per germline, CDR1 MNHEY and CDR2 SVGEGT. The CDR3 coding sequence is TGTGCCAGCAGTCAACAGGGGGCTGCCGGCTACACCTTC. It specifies CASSQQGAAGYTF.